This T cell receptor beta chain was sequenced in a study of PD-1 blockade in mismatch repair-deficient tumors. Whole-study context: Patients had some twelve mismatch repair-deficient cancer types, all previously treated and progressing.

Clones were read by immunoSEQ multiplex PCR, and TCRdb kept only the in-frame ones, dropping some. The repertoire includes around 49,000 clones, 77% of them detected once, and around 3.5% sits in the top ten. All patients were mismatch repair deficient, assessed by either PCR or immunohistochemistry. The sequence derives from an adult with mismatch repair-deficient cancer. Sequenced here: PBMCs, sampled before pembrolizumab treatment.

This CDR3 is CASSSHLREVGPGELFF. CDR3 nucleotides: TGTGCCAGCAGCTCCCACTTACGGGAGGTCGGCCCCGGGGAGCTGTTTTTT. The chain joins TRBV11-2 to TRBJ2-2; 7 bases agree with TRBD2. The CDR3 runs 17 residues. The V and J ends lost 4 bases and 6 bases, in that order; junction bases with no gene match: 14. The germline V gene has CDR1 SGHAT and CDR2 FQNNGV.